One and the same sample provided the 5 T cell receptor beta chains below, sequenced in a study of cytomegalovirus exposure and HLA in healthy donors. The PCR contained 60 Vbeta and 13 Jbeta primers. Assay used: immunoSEQ multiplex PCR; TCRdb lists only in-frame clones, some missing. The profile shows some 190,000 clones, 82% of them singletons. Sequenced: PBMCs. The receptor set was obtained from a man in his forties or fifties in good health and CMV-seronegative.

V usage is TRBV9 and J usage is TRBJ2-7; D is perhaps TRBD1 (5 bases). Germline assignment: CDR1 SGDLS and CDR2 YYNGEE. The CDR3 extends over 14 amino acids. The V and J ends lost 2 bases and 5 bases respectively, with 14 bases between them. The CDR3 region is CASSVGQVLDEQYF. For the CDR3, the DNA is TGTGCCAGCAGCGTGGGGCAGGTCCTAGACGAGCAGTACTTC. Combining the CDR3 with reference TRBV9 and TRBJ2-7 gives the whole variable domain DSGVTQTPKHLITATGQRVTLRCSPRSGDLSVYWYQQSLDQGLQFLIQYYNGEERAKGNILERFSAQQFPDLHSELNLSSLELGDSALYFCASSVGQVLDEQYFGPGTRLTVT.

CDR3 protein: CASSLSGTGDQPQHF. CDR3 bases: TGTGCCAGCAGCTTAAGCGGGACAGGGGATCAGCCCCAGCATTTT. The chain links TRBV7-9 to TRBJ1-5, with TRBD1 identical over 10 bases. The CDR3 covers 15 residues. The trim removed 2 bases at V and 5 bases at J, leaving 3 bases unmatched. The V gene's germline CDR1 is SEHNR and CDR2 FQNEAQ (reference sequence).

This chain joins TRBV20-1 and TRBJ2-5; D remains unclear. V lost 5 bases and J 5 bases, leaving 6 bases between the germline ends. From germline, CDR1 is DFQATT and CDR2 SNEGSKA (reference sequence). This CDR3 has 10 residues. For the CDR3, the DNA is TGCAGTGCTGCCGAGGAGACCCAGTACTTC. Its protein product is CSAAEETQYF.

The gene calls are TRBV19 and TRBJ1-2; D might be TRBD1 (6 bases). CDR1 LNHDA and CDR2 SQIVND come from the germline V gene (reference sequence). Trimming took off 6 bases at V and 0 bases at J, with 14 bases between the two ends. The CDR3 is made up of 15 amino acids. CDR3 DNA sequence: TGTGCCAGTAGGGAAAGGACAGTTTCTAACTATGGCTACACCTTC. Translating gives CASRERTVSNYGYTF.

The chain uses TRBV28 and TRBJ1-1, with D possibly being TRBD1 (6 bases). The germline V gene has CDR1 MDHEN and CDR2 SYDVKM. CDR3 length: 14 residues. V was clipped by 5 bases and J by 6 bases, with 16 bases between them. The CDR3 region is CASSPPQGRAEAFF. The CDR3 DNA reads TGTGCCAGCAGTCCCCCTCAGGGGAGGGCTGAAGCTTTCTTT.